Listed here are 20 T cell receptor beta chains from one sample, sequenced in a study of beta chain features in type 1 diabetes. As every portion of the isolated RNA was reverse transcribed, the sequencing read expressed TCRB transcripts. Using immunoSEQ multiplex PCR, the repertoire was profiled, and TCRdb retains in-frame clones only, with some absent. Found here are more than 20,000 clones, roughly three quarters of them singletons; the top ten hold approximately 2.3%. Sequenced input: Tregs from blood. The receptors derive from a woman aged 40 to 49 in good health.

This clone was counted only a few times. This chain links TRBV6-5 with TRBJ2-1; 9 nucleotides line up with TRBD1. The germline gives CDR1 MNHEY, CDR2 SVGAGI. J gave up 3 bases and V 7 bases, and 7 bases lay outside the gene matches. This CDR3 region has 15 residues. The CDR3 coding sequence is TGTGCCAGCAACGCCGGGACAGGGATCTACAATGAGCAGTTCTTC. Residues: CASNAGTGIYNEQFF.

This chain joins TRBV4-2 and TRBJ2-3, with 9 nucleotides matching TRBD2. Trimming cost V 4 bases and J 0 bases; bases outside gene matches: 20. The CDR3 sequence is 21 residues long. The germline V gene has CDR1 LGHNA and CDR2 YNFKEQ. CDR3: CASSPKIAGGGASPSTDTQYF. In nucleotides, the CDR3 is TGTGCCAGCAGCCCCAAGATCGCTGGCGGGGGGGCAAGTCCGAGCACAGATACGCAGTATTTT.

This sequence joins TRBV6-5 and TRBJ1-4, with 9 bases identical to TRBD1. V shed 6 bases and J 5 bases; nucleotides not matched to a gene: 4. The germline V gene encodes CDR1 MNHEY and CDR2 SVGAGI. The CDR3 spans 14 residues. CDR3 loop: CASRQTGGNEKLFF. As DNA, the CDR3 is TGTGCCAGCAGACAGACAGGGGGAAATGAAAAACTGTTTTTT.

This chain connects TRBV7-2 to TRBJ1-6; 9 nucleotides agree with TRBD1. The CDR3 is 16 amino acids. Germline assignment: CDR1 SGHTA and CDR2 FQGNSA. J was trimmed by 6 bases and V by 5 bases; bases with no gene match: 8. CDR3 in DNA: TGTGCCAGCAGCCCGATGGGACAGGGACTTAATTCACCCCTCCACTTT. This translates into CASSPMGQGLNSPLHF.

The V call is TRBV14, the J call TRBJ2-3; D is uncertain. CDR3 size: 14 residues. Germline CDR1 reads SGHDN; CDR2 reads FVKESK. V lost 2 bases to trimming and J lost 2 bases, with 8 bases between them. CDR3 coding DNA: TGTGCCAGCAGCCAAATCAGGTCCACAGATACGCAGTATTTT. Its translation: CASSQIRSTDTQYF.

The rearrangement links TRBV5-1 to TRBJ2-5, with TRBD2 matching 7 bases. The CDR3 extends over 13 amino acids. V lost 4 bases and J lost 1; bases outside the gene matches: 1. Per the germline V gene, CDR1 is SGHRS and CDR2 is YFSETQ. Here the CDR3 DNA reads TGCGCCAGCAGCCGGACTAGCCAAGAGACCCAGTACTTC. This encodes CASSRTSQETQYF.

This clone occurred once. This sequence joins TRBV7-9 and TRBJ2-2, with no clear D. This CDR3 region has 14 residues. Between the trimmed V and J ends, which lost 1 base and 5 bases, there was a span of 8 bases. Germline assignment: CDR1 SEHNR and CDR2 FQNEAQ (reference sequence). CDR3 in amino acids: CASSLELLTGELFF. CDR3 DNA: TGTGCCAGCAGCTTAGAGCTCCTAACCGGGGAGCTGTTTTTT.

The chain employs TRBV9 and TRBJ2-2; the D gene is possibly TRBD2 (6 bases). CDR3 length: 13 residues. Germline V CDR1 and CDR2: SGDLS, YYNGEE. With 6 bases removed from V and 5 bases from J, the gap between germline ends came to 11 bases. The CDR3 spells CASTRGTTGELFF. For the CDR3, the DNA is TGTGCCAGCACCCGGGGGACTACCGGGGAGCTGTTTTTT.

V gene TRBV9 combines with J gene TRBJ2-7; 7 positions match TRBD1. The CDR3 consists of 16 residues. Germline V gene sequence: CDR1 SGDLS, CDR2 YYNGEE. V gave up 3 bases and J gave up 4 bases; unmatched junction bases: 13. For the CDR3, the DNA is TGTGCCAGCAGCGAGAGTCCTACAGGGGAAGTGTACGAGCAGTACTTC. Its protein is CASSESPTGEVYEQYF. Drawing the rest from reference TRBV9 and TRBJ2-7, the complete variable domain is DSGVTQTPKHLITATGQRVTLRCSPRSGDLSVYWYQQSLDQGLQFLIQYYNGEERAKGNILERFSAQQFPDLHSELNLSSLELGDSALYFCASSESPTGEVYEQYFGPGTRLTVT.

This clone was observed a handful of times. The V call is TRBV18, the J call TRBJ1-2; D is unclear. There are 11 residues in the CDR3. V was pared by 3 bases and J by 6 bases, with 5 bases between. Germline V gives CDR1 KGHSH, CDR2 LQKENI. The CDR3 region has the DNA TGTGCCAGCTCACCCGTTAATGGCTACACCTTC. Amino acids: CASSPVNGYTF.

This clone came up once. This sequence joins TRBV5-6 and TRBJ2-3; 13 bases match TRBD2. V was clipped by 5 bases and J by 0 bases; unmatched bases: 9. The CDR3 length is 18 residues. In germline, CDR1 is SGHDT, CDR2 YYEEEE. This CDR3 reads CASRKGLAGLTSTDTQYF. As DNA, the CDR3 is TGTGCCAGCAGAAAGGGACTAGCGGGGTTAACTAGCACAGATACGCAGTATTTT.

This chain links TRBV7-9 with TRBJ2-7; the D gene is possibly TRBD2 (5 bases). The CDR3 is made up of 11 amino acids. V lost 3 bases and J lost 10, with 10 bases in between. Germline CDR1 reads SEHNR; CDR2 reads FQNEAQ (reference sequence). CDR3 sequence (DNA): TGTGCCAGCAGCTTGGAAGGGAGACAGTACTTC. It translates to CASSLEGRQYF.

This CDR3 is CASKLRDRNEQYF. The CDR3 coding sequence is TGTGCCAGCAAGCTCCGGGACAGAAACGAGCAGTACTTC. J is TRBJ2-7 and V is TRBV6-1, with 7 bases aligning to TRBD1. Germline lookup yields CDR1 MNHNS and CDR2 SASEGT. After removal of 7 bases from V and 5 bases from J, the junction contained 8 bases not matched to a gene. CDR3 length: 13 amino acids.

This sequence joins TRBV5-1 and TRBJ2-7, with D possibly being TRBD2 (5 bases). CDR1 is SGHRS and CDR2 is YFSETQ in the germline V gene. Trimming pared 3 bases from V and 0 bases from J, leaving 7 bases between. The CDR3 is 13 amino acids. The CDR3 DNA sequence: TGCGCCAGCAGCTCGGGAACCTCCTACGAGCAGTACTTC. It codes for CASSSGTSYEQYF.

The CDR3 nucleotides read TGTGCCAGTAGCCCATTGGGAGCGAACACTGAAGCTTTCTTT. Its protein is CASSPLGANTEAFF. This chain uses TRBV19 with TRBJ1-1; D gene ambiguous. V lost 6 bases, J lost 1 base, and 12 bases lay in between. The CDR3 runs to 14 residues. Germline CDR1 reads LNHDA; CDR2 reads SQIVND (reference sequence).

By share, this clone counts as medium-sized (0.01 to 0.1%). V usage is TRBV11-2 and J usage is TRBJ1-1, with D perhaps matching TRBD1 (6 bases). V was cut by 2 bases and J by 1 base, with 11 bases left in between. The CDR3 is made up of 15 amino acids. Per germline, CDR1 SGHAT and CDR2 FQNNGV. The CDR3 sequence: CASSLLGAPNTEAFF. Here the CDR3 DNA reads TGTGCCAGCAGCTTACTGGGGGCGCCGAACACTGAAGCTTTCTTT.

This clone appeared a single time. V gene TRBV7-8 combines with J gene TRBJ1-5; 10 positions agree with TRBD1. J was trimmed by 7 bases and V by 6 bases; bases with no gene match: 6. The CDR3 spans 14 residues. From germline, CDR1 is SGHVS and CDR2 FQNEAQ. CDR3 DNA: TGTGCCAGCAGTCTCGACAGGGGGCACCAGCCCCAGCATTTT. Protein product: CASSLDRGHQPQHF.

The gene calls are TRBV7-2 and TRBJ2-2; 12 positions agree with TRBD2. The ends lost 4 bases at V and 7 bases at J; junction bases unmatched: 7. In germline, CDR1 is SGHTA, CDR2 FQGNSA. This CDR3 is 16 amino acids long. CDR3 in amino acids: CASSSSGGALLGELFF. The CDR3 region has the DNA TGTGCCAGCAGCTCTAGCGGGGGGGCGTTGCTCGGGGAGCTGTTTTTT.

The chain joins TRBV25-1 to TRBJ2-3; 9 bases align to TRBD2. The V gene's germline CDR1 is MGHDK and CDR2 SYGVNS. The CDR3 sequence is 17 residues long. With 6 bases clipped from V and 1 base from J, the junction kept 11 bases outside the gene matches. CDR3 sequence: CASSASGGLAGTDTQYF. The CDR3 DNA sequence: TGTGCCAGCAGCGCCAGCGGGGGGCTGGCGGGCACAGATACGCAGTATTTT.

V and J are TRBV5-4 and TRBJ2-5; 9 nucleotides agree with TRBD2. The CDR3 extends over 15 amino acids. CDR1 and CDR2 (germline): SGHNT, YYREEE (reference sequence). After removal of 4 bases from V and 1 base from J, the junction contained 5 bases not matched to a gene. The CDR3 loop is CASSPGSGGQETQYF. CDR3 DNA sequence: TGTGCCAGCAGCCCGGGTAGCGGGGGCCAAGAGACCCAGTACTTC.